This T cell receptor beta chain stems from a study of cytomegalovirus exposure and HLA in healthy donors. The PCR made use of 60 Vbeta and 13 Jbeta primers. Measured with immunoSEQ multiplex PCR; TCRdb has only the in-frame clones, and not every one. The repertoire holds about 160,000 clones, with around 80% as singletons. Study-wide results and caveats: While the bulk of TCR sequences proved rare, some public TCRs turned up in many donors.

Concerning this clone: Antigen specificity is unknown.

Looked up from germline, CDR1 is SGHTA and CDR2 is FQGNSA. V lost 5 bases, J lost 4 bases, and 4 bases stayed unmatched. The CDR3 has 15 amino acids. This receptor was taken from a girl between 5 and 17 years old in good health and CMV-seropositive. The specimen sequenced was PBMCs. The V call is TRBV7-2, the J call TRBJ2-1; 11 nucleotides agree with TRBD2. The CDR3 protein is CASSPGTSGYNEQFF. CDR3 nucleotide sequence: TGTGCCAGCAGCCCTGGGACTAGCGGTTACAATGAGCAGTTCTTC.